The rows below give T cell receptor beta chains drawn from one sample of a study of identical twins. TCRdb re-analysed the 5' RACE reads in MiXCR, keeping a single row per CDR3 protein. The table shows 1.5 million to 2 million distinct CDR3 sequences, with less than 40% occurring only once. Sequences were obtained from cord blood. These receptors came from a newborn girl in good health. Each CDR3 is given with its conserved first and last residue. Each record gives: clone size, V gene, J gene, D gene, CDR3 DNA, CDR3 protein. A D gene is named only where the DNA matches it firmly. Some rows have no size entry. The others give once, few or many, or a class for an expanded clone.

few	TRBV10-1	TRBJ2-3	NA	TGCGCCAGCAGTGAATCGGGACACAGCACAGATACGCAGTATTTT	CASSESGHSTDTQYF
NA	TRBV3-1	TRBJ2-3	TRBD2	TGTGCCAGCAGCCAGGGACTAGCGGGAGAAAATGTGTGGTATTTT	CASSQGLAGENVWYF
NA	TRBV14	TRBJ2-1	TRBD1	TGTGCCAGCAGCCAACTTCCTCCCGGGACAGGGGACGGTGAGCAGTTCTTC	CASSQLPPGTGDGEQFF
few	TRBV12-3/TRBV12-4	TRBJ2-7	TRBD1	TGTGCCAGCAGTTCCGGGACAGGCAGACACGAGCAGTACTTC	CASSSGTGRHEQYF
few	TRBV28	TRBJ1-2	NA	TGTGCCACGCAGGGCGTCCCCTATGGCTACACCTTC	CATQGVPYGYTF
few	TRBV12-3/TRBV12-4	TRBJ2-3	NA	TGTGCCAGCAGTGCGGGGCCCCTCGCCATCACAGATACGCAGTATTTT	CASSAGPLAITDTQYF
NA	TRBV24-1	TRBJ2-1	TRBD2	TGTGACACCAGTGATCAAACTAGCGGGAGTTACAATGAGCAGTTCTTC	CDTSDQTSGSYNEQFF
many	TRBV12-3/TRBV12-4	TRBJ2-7	TRBD2	TGTGCCAGCAGTTTACGCCGGGGGGGTAACGAGCAGTACTTC	CASSLRRGGNEQYF
few	TRBV4-1	TRBJ1-4	NA	TGCGCCAGCAGCCCCTGGGGGGTAGGGAATGAAAAACTGTTTTTT	CASSPWGVGNEKLFF
NA	TRBV6-5	TRBJ2-5	NA	TGTGCCAGCAGTTACTCGACGGCGGAGGGGACCCAGTACTTC	CASSYSTAEGTQYF
many	TRBV29-1	TRBJ2-7	NA	TGCAGCGTCGAGGGTGGTTACGGCTACGAGCAGTACTTC	CSVEGGYGYEQYF
NA	TRBV6-1	TRBJ2-7	NA	TGTGCCAGCAGTGACCAGGTTATCTTCTACGAGCAGTACTTC	CASSDQVIFYEQYF
NA	TRBV11-3	TRBJ2-5	NA	TGTGCCAGCAGCTTAGACAGAAACTCCTACAATGAGCAGTACTTC	CASSLDRNSYNEQYF
few	TRBV9	TRBJ2-2	TRBD1	TGTGCCAGCAGCGTAGTGGGACAGGGCACCGGGGAGCTGTTTTTT	CASSVVGQGTGELFF
NA	TRBV2	TRBJ2-3	TRBD2	TGTGCCAGCAGTGACCCTAGCGGGGCGAGACCAGATACGCAGTATTTT	CASSDPSGARPDTQYF
many	TRBV29-1	TRBJ2-1	NA	TGCAGCGTTGCCGGGACATACAATGAGCAGTTCTTC	CSVAGTYNEQFF
NA	TRBV4-1	TRBJ2-7	NA	TGCGCCAGCAGCCAAGGGAAAGGGACCTACGAGCAGTACTTC	CASSQGKGTYEQYF
NA	TRBV6-6	TRBJ1-1	TRBD1	TGTGCCAGCAGTCAATCAGGGGGCTTGAACACTGAAGCTTTCTTT	CASSQSGGLNTEAFF
NA	TRBV7-6	TRBJ1-4	NA	TGTGCCAGCAGCCCCAATGCGGCGCTTGAAAAACTGTTTTTT	CASSPNAALEKLFF
NA	TRBV5-1	TRBJ2-2	TRBD2	TGCGCCAGCAGCCTATGGACTAGTTCAAACACCGGGGAGCTGTTTTTT	CASSLWTSSNTGELFF
few	TRBV20-1	TRBJ1-4	NA	TGCAGTGCTAGGATTGGGGGAAAACTGTTTTTT	CSARIGGKLFF
NA	TRBV7-6	TRBJ1-2	NA	TGTGCCAGCAGCTTAGCTGGGGTGGACTCGGGTTTTTATGGCTACACCTTC	CASSLAGVDSGFYGYTF
few	TRBV12-5	TRBJ1-2	NA	TGTGCTAGTGGTTTGACTTCCGGGGGATCCGGCTATGGCTACACCTTC	CASGLTSGGSGYGYTF
few	TRBV6-5	TRBJ1-1	TRBD1	TGTGCCAGCAGGCCGGGACAGGGGATTGCGAACACTGAAGCTTTCTTT	CASRPGQGIANTEAFF
NA	TRBV27	TRBJ1-2	TRBD1	TGTGCCAGCAGTAAGGGACAGGAGTATAACTATGGCTACACCTTC	CASSKGQEYNYGYTF
few	TRBV28	TRBJ1-1	NA	TGTGCCAGCAGTTTGTCTAGACAGGACACTGAAGCTTTCTTT	CASSLSRQDTEAFF
NA	TRBV7-9	TRBJ1-2	NA	TGTGCCAGCAGCCCCCGATTCTATGGCTACACCTTC	CASSPRFYGYTF
NA	TRBV7-9	TRBJ2-7	NA	TGTGCCAGCACCAACGGGAAGAGATCCTACGAGCAGTACTTC	CASTNGKRSYEQYF
few	TRBV27	TRBJ1-5	TRBD1	TGTGCCAGCAAGGACAGGGGAGGGGATCAGCCCCAGCATTTT	CASKDRGGDQPQHF
few	TRBV20-1	TRBJ1-1	TRBD1	TGCAGTGCTAGGGGACAGAGCCTGAACACTGAAGCTTTCTTT	CSARGQSLNTEAFF
NA	TRBV10-3	TRBJ2-1	NA	TGTGCCATCAGTGACGACAGTTCCTCCTACGAGCAGTTCTTC	CAISDDSSSYEQFF
many	TRBV15	TRBJ2-3	NA	TGTGCCACCAGCAGAGATTCGACAGATACGCAGTATTTT	CATSRDSTDTQYF
NA	TRBV12-3/TRBV12-4	TRBJ1-5	TRBD1	TGTGCCAGCAGTCCCGACAGGGGACGTAATCAGCCCCAGCATTTT	CASSPDRGRNQPQHF
NA	TRBV29-1	TRBJ2-2	NA	TGCAGCGCCCAACAGCGGGCGAACACCGGGGAGCTGTTTTTT	CSAQQRANTGELFF
few	TRBV28	TRBJ2-3	NA	TGTGCCAGCAGCCTTACCGGGCCCCCGGATACGCAGTATTTT	CASSLTGPPDTQYF
NA	TRBV2	TRBJ2-7	NA	TGTGCCAGATTAATCCCGCGTGAAAGTAGCGGATCCTACAATGAGCAGTACTTC	CARLIPRESSGSYNEQYF
NA	TRBV6-1	TRBJ1-2	TRBD1	TGTGCCGGCAGTGATGGGGACAGAAGGGGCTACACCTTC	CAGSDGDRRGYTF
NA	TRBV9	TRBJ2-5	TRBD2	TGTGCCAGCAGCGTAGATCCAGCGGGAGTGGAGACCCAGTACTTC	CASSVDPAGVETQYF
many	TRBV4-2	TRBJ2-3	TRBD2	TGTGCCAGCAGCCAAGGGAGCGGGGGCTCCACAGATACGCAGTATTTT	CASSQGSGGSTDTQYF
NA	TRBV5-1	TRBJ2-3	NA	TGCGCCAGCAGCTTGGAACCGTCCGGAGATACGCAGTATTTT	CASSLEPSGDTQYF
many	TRBV20-1	TRBJ2-5	TRBD2	TGCAGTGCTAGCGGGGGGGCCGAGACCCAGTACTTC	CSASGGAETQYF
few	TRBV6-1	TRBJ2-5	NA	TGTGCCAGCAGTGATTCCAGGGAGGAGACCCAGTACTTC	CASSDSREETQYF
few	TRBV20-1	TRBJ2-3	NA	TGCAGTGCTAGGTTCGGGGGCTCAAGGGCAGATACGCAGTATTTT	CSARFGGSRADTQYF
NA	TRBV27	TRBJ1-4	NA	TGTGCCAGCAGCCCCTGGGAGGGTAGAGGGGAAAAACTGTTTTTT	CASSPWEGRGEKLFF
few	TRBV4-2	TRBJ2-3	NA	TGTGCCAGCAGCCAAGATGCTCGCCTGGCGGTCACCACAGATACGCAGTATTTT	CASSQDARLAVTTDTQYF
few	TRBV5-1	TRBJ1-2	TRBD1	TGCGCCAGCAGCTTCGGGGGGACAGGGGGCGACTATGGCTACACCTTC	CASSFGGTGGDYGYTF
NA	TRBV20-1	TRBJ2-1	NA	TGCAGTGCTAGGTGTGAGGCTGAGCAGTTCTTC	CSARCEAEQFF
few	TRBV25-1	TRBJ2-7	NA	TGTGCCAGCAGTGAACTTTGGGGGCGCAATGAGCAGTACTTC	CASSELWGRNEQYF
NA	TRBV13	TRBJ2-3	TRBD2	TGTGCCAGCAGCACCGGGACTAGCGGAAATACGCAGTATTTT	CASSTGTSGNTQYF